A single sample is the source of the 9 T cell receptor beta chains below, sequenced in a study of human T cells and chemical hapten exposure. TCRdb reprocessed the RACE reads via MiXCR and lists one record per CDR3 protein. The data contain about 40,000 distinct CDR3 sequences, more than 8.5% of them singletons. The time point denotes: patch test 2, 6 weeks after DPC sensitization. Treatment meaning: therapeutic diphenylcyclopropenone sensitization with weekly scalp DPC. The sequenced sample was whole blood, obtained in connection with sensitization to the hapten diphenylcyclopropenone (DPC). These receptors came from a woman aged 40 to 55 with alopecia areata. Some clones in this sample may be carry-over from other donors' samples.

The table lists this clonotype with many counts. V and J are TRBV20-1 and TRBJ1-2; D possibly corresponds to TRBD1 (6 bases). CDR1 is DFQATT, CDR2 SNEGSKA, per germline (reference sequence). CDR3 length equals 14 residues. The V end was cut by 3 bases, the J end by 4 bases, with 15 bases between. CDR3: CSASRGALSYGYTF. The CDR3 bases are TGCAGTGCTAGCCGGGGGGCGTTATCCTATGGCTACACCTTC.

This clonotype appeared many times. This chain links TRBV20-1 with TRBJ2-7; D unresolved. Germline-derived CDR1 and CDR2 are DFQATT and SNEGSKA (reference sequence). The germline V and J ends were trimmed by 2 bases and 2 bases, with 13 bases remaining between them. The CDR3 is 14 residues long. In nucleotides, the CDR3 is TGCAGTGCTAGATTTAGGCAGTCAACCTACGAGCAGTACTTC. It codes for CSARFRQSTYEQYF.

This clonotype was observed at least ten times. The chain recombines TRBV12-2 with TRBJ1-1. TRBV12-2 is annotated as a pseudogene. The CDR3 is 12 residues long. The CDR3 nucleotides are TGTGCAAGTCGCTTGGACAACAATGAAGCTTTCTTT. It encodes CASRLDNNEAFF.

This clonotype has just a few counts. The CDR3 protein is CASSLTGTGVMANEKLFF. DNA for the CDR3: TGTGCCAGCAGTTTAACCGGGACAGGGGTTATGGCTAATGAAAAACTGTTTTTT. The chain combines TRBV28 with TRBJ1-4, with TRBD1 identical over 10 bases. V lost 2 bases to trimming and J lost 3 bases; unmatched junction nucleotides: 9. The length of the CDR3 is 18 residues. Germline lookup yields CDR1 MDHEN and CDR2 SYDVKM.

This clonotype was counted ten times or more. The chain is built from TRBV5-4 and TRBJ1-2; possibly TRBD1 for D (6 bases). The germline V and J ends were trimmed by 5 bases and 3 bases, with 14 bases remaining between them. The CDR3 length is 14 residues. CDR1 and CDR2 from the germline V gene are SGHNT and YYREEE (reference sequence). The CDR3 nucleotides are TGTGCCAGCAGACAGGGCCCGTGGGACTATGGCTACACCTTC. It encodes CASRQGPWDYGYTF.

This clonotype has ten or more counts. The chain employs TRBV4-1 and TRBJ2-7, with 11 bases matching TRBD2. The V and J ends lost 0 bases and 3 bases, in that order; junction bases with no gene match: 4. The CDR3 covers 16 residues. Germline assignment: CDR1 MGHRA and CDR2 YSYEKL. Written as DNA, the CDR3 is TGCGCCAGCAGCCAAGAGGGGACTAGCGGATTCTACGAGCAGTACTTC. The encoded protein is CASSQEGTSGFYEQYF.

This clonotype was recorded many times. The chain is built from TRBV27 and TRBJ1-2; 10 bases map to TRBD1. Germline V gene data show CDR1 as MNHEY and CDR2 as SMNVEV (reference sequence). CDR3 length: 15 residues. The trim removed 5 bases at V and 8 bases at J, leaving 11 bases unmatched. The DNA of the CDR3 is TGTGCCAGCAGTCCCCCCGGGACAGGGGTTGGAGGCTACACCTTC. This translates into CASSPPGTGVGGYTF.

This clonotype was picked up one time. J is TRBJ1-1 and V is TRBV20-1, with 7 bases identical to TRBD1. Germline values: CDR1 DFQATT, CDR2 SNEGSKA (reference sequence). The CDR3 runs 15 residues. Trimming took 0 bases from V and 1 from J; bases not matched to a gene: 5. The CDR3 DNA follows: TGCAGTGCTAGAGATCCCGACAGGGCGAACACTGAAGCTTTCTTT. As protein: CSARDPDRANTEAFF.

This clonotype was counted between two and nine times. Here the CDR3 DNA reads TGTGCCAGCAGTCCCCCAGGGATGCCTACCGGGGCCCAGCATTTT. Its translation: CASSPPGMPTGAQHF. The V gene is TRBV12-3 or TRBV12-4, the J gene TRBJ1-5; TRBD1 might be the D (5 bases). The CDR3 spans 15 residues. The V and J ends lost 5 bases and 11 bases respectively, with 22 bases between them.